These T cell receptor beta chains were read from a single sample in a study of T cells after somatic rescue of genetic block. Method: immunoSEQ multiplex PCR; TCRdb's copy keeps in-frame clones and lacks some. The table records 12,000 or so clones, about two thirds of them present only once. The sequencing input was peripheral blood mononuclear cells (PBMCs). The receptors shown here come from a boy aged 5-17 years. Each CDR3 is given with its conserved first and last residue. The D gene is left open where the match is weak. Only some rows state a clone size, as once, few, many or a class for expanded clones.

NA,TRBJ2-2,TRBV6-5,medium-sized,CASSSWGNTGELFF,TGTGCCAGCAGTAGCTGGGGGAACACCGGGGAGCTGTTTTTT
TRBD2,TRBJ2-3,TRBV9,NA,CASSVAGTSGGADTQYF,TGTGCCAGCAGCGTAGCGGGGACTAGCGGGGGGGCAGATACGCAGTATTTT
NA,TRBJ1-2,TRBV7-6,large,CASSLALGGTYGYTF,TGTGCCAGCAGCTTAGCTCTAGGGGGAACCTATGGCTACACCTTC
NA,TRBJ2-5,TRBV5-4,NA,CASSFLGLLNQETQYF,TGTGCCAGCAGCTTCCTAGGACTTTTGAATCAAGAGACCCAGTACTTC
NA,TRBJ2-3,TRBV5-1,NA,CASSLGGTSTDTQYF,TGCGCCAGCAGCTTGGGGGGGACTAGCACAGATACGCAGTATTTT
NA,TRBJ2-7,TRBV7-6,once,CASSLGVTPNLYEQYF,TGTGCCAGCAGCTTAGGGGTTACTCCCAATCTCTACGAGCAGTACTTC
NA,TRBJ2-2,TRBV6-6,NA,CASGGRERTGELFF,TGTGCCAGCGGTGGCAGGGAGAGAACCGGGGAGCTGTTTTTT
NA,TRBJ1-2,TRBV6-1,NA,CASSRVGGYTF,TGTGCCAGCTCACGAGTAGGGGGCTACACCTTC
NA,TRBJ2-2,TRBV21-1,NA,CASIPWYRMFTGELFF,TGTGCCAGCATCCCATGGTACCGTATGTTCACCGGGGAGCTGTTTTTT
TRBD2,TRBJ2-7,TRBV23-1,NA,CASSQSASGSYEQYF,TGCGCCAGCAGTCAATCGGCTAGCGGCTCCTACGAGCAGTACTTC
TRBD1,TRBJ1-1,TRBV5-1,NA,CASSLAEGGEVEAFF,TGCGCCAGCAGCTTGGCCGAAGGGGGCGAGGTTGAAGCTTTCTTT